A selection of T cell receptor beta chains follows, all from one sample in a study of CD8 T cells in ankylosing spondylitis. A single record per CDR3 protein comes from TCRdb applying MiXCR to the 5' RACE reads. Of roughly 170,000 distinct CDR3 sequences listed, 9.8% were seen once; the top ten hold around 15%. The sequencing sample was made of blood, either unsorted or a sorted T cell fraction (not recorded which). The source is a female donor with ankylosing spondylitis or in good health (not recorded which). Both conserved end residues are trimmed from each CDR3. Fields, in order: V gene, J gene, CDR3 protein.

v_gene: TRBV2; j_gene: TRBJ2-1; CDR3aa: ASSGAGYEQF
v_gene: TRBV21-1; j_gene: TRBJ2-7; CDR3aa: ASSKNDYEQY
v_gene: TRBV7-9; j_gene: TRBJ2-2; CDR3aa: ASSLKSGELF
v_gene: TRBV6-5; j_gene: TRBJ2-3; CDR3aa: ASSYQRERVVGTDTQY
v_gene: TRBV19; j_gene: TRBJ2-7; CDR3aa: ASSKIRDRGPYEQY
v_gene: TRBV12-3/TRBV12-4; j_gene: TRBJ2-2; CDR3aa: ASSERGLAGVGTGELF
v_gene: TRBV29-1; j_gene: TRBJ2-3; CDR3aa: SVVGPTGQGITDTQY
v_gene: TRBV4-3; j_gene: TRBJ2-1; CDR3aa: ASSQDLGGDNEQF
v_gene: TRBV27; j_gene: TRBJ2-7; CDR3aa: ASSPGQGMWEQY
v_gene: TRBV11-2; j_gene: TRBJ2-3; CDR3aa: ASSLSVVATDTQY
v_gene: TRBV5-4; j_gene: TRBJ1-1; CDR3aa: ASSLGYNTEAF
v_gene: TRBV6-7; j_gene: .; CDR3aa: ASTPRPPGRTTDTQH
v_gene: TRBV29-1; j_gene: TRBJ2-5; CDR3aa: SVENRGLRETQY
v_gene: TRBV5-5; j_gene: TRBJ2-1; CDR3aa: ASSPPGGTHNEQF